This note documents a single TCR beta chain sequence. Its matching antigen is unknown. Sequencing templates came from extracted RNA that was reverse transcribed into cDNA. Method: immunoSEQ multiplex PCR; TCRdb's copy keeps in-frame clones and lacks some. The table records around 100,000 clones, more than 75% of them present only once. The data were taken from a study of CD8+ T cells in alopecia areata. Study-wide points: Scalp sample data also include resident alphabeta T cells from normal skin. Expanded CD8+ clones among the top 100, as well as scalp clonality, were significantly decreased by tofacitinib.

Regarding treatment: oral pan-JAK inhibitor, 5-10 mg twice daily. The starting material was CD8+ T cells sorted from blood, obtained at approximately week 30, from a patient treated with tofacitinib. The TCR comes from a human donor with alopecia areata.

Here the CDR3 reads CASSSVAGELFF. CDR3 bases: TGTGCCAGCAGCTCCGTGGCCGGGGAGCTGTTTTTT. The V call is TRBV7-3, the J call TRBJ2-2; D remains unclear. CDR3 length: 12 amino acids. The V gene lost 4 bases and the J gene lost 6 bases, with 6 bases spanning the gap. Germline lookup yields CDR1 SGHTA and CDR2 FQGTGA.